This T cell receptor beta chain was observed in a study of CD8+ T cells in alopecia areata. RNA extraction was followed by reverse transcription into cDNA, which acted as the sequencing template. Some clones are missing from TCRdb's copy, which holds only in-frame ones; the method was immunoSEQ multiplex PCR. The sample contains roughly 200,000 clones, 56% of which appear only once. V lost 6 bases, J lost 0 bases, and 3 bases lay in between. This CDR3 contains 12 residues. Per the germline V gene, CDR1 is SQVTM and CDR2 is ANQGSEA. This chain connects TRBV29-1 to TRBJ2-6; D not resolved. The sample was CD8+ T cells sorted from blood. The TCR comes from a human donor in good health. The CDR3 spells CSVDSGANVLTF. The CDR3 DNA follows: TGCAGCGTCGACTCTGGGGCCAACGTCCTGACTTTC.